These 3 T cell receptor beta chains came from one sample sequenced in a study of blood T cell repertoires in COVID-19. This table comes from immunoSEQ multiplex PCR, and its TCRdb copy is limited to in-frame clones, with some not included. The sample holds a few hundred thousand clones; about 80% are singletons and the top ten take approximately 4.5%. Sequencing was carried out using PBMCs or T cells enriched from blood (not recorded which). Receptor source: a man younger than 40 with acute COVID-19.

This clone was observed at least ten times. The genes are TRBV12-5 and TRBJ1-5; 10 bases line up with TRBD1. The germline CDR1 and CDR2 sequences are LGHNT and FRNRAP. J lost 2 bases, V lost 5 bases, and 15 bases had no gene match. This CDR3 spans 19 amino acids. CDR3 region: CASGRSEGTGAYGNQPQHF. The CDR3 DNA follows: TGTGCTAGTGGTCGATCGGAGGGGACAGGGGCGTATGGCAATCAGCCCCAGCATTTT.

A word on this clone: One end of the junction is discordant with germline, which a read error may explain. The rearrangement links TRBV5-1 to TRBJ1-4; 10 nucleotides agree with TRBD1. Germline V gene sequence: CDR1 SGHRS, CDR2 YFSETQ. This CDR3 region has 14 residues. The CDR3 bases are TGTGCCAGCAGCACTGGGGGACAGGGGGAAAAACTGTTTTTT. It yields the protein CASSTGGQGEKLFF.

The gene calls are TRBV5-1 and TRBJ2-3, with TRBD2 as a possible D gene (6 bases). Germline V lookup: CDR1 SGHRS, CDR2 YFSETQ. Trimming shortened V by 4 bases and J by 5 bases, and 20 bases separated the two germline ends. The CDR3 extends over 16 amino acids. This CDR3 reads CASSGPGPGAGDTQYF. The CDR3 nucleotides are TGCGCCAGCAGCGGACCGGGCCCGGGAGCGGGAGATACGCAGTATTTT.